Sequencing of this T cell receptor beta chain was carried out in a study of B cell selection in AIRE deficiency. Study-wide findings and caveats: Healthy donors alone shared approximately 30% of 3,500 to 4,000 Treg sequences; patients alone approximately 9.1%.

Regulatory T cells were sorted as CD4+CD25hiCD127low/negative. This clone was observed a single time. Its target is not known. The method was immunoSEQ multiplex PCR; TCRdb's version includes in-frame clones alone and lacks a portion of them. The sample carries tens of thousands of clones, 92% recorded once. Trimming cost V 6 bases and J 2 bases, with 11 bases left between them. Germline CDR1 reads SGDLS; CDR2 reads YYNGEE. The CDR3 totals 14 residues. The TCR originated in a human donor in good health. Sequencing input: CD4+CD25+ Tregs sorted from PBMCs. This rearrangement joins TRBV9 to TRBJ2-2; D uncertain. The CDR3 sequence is CASTPRSNTGELFF. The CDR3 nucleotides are TGTGCCAGCACGCCAAGGAGTAACACCGGGGAGCTGTTTTTT.